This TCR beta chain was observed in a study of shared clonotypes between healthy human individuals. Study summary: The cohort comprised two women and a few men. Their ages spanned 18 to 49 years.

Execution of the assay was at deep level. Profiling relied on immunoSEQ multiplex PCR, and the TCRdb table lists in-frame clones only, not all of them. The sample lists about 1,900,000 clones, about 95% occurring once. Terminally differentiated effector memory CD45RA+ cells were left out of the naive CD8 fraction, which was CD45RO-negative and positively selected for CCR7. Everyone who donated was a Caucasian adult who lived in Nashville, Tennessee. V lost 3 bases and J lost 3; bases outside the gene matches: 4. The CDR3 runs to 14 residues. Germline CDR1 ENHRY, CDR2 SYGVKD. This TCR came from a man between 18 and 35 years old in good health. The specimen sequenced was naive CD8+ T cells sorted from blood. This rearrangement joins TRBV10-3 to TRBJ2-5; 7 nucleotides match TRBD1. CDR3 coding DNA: TGTGCCATCAGTGACCCTGGGACAGAAGAGACCCAGTACTTC. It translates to CAISDPGTEETQYF.